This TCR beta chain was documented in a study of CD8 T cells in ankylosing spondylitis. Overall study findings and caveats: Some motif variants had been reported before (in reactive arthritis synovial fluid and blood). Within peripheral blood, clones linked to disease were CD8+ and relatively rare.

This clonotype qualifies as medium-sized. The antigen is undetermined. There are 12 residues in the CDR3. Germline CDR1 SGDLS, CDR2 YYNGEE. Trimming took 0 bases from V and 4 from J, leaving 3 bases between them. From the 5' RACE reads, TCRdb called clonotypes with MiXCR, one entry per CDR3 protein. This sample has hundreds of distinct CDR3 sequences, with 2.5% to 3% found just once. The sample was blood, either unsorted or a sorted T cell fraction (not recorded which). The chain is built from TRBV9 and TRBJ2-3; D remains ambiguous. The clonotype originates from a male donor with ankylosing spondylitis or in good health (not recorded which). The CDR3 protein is CASSVEADTQYF. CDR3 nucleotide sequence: TGTGCCAGCAGCGTAGAAGCAGATACGCAGTATTTT. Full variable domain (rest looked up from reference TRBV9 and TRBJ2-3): DSGVTQTPKHLITATGQRVTLRCSPRSGDLSVYWYQQSLDQGLQFLIQYYNGEERAKGNILERFSAQQFPDLHSELNLSSLELGDSALYFCASSVEADTQYFGPGTRLTVL.